This T cell receptor (beta chain) was retrieved from a study of T cells in Graves' hyperthyroidism and ophthalmopathy (dated by TCRdb to 2018 to 2020). Broadly, across the study: Peripheral blood was sampled at the time of initial diagnosis, prior to any treatment. The 75 to 100 discovery patients were divided at random into training and test sets in a 7:3 ratio. To identify TCR V-J signatures that set the groups apart, the researchers used a discovery cohort of about a hundred patients, made up of 40 to 45 with Graves' ophthalmopathy and about 59 with stable Graves' hyperthyroidism. The paper describes TCR Vbeta CDR3 sequencing of around 140 peripheral blood samples, made up of under 50 ophthalmopathy patients, around 78 hyperthyroidism patients and 17 progressor patients. The study also compared thyroid tissue and blood T-cell repertoires from about six Graves' hyperthyroidism patients. Prospective prediction of ophthalmopathy was tested in an independent validation cohort of fewer than 20 hyperthyroidism patients and 15 to 17 patients who later progressed to ophthalmopathy. After blood sampling, hyperthyroidism patients were treated with methimazole at a starting dose of 30 mg daily, and ophthalmopathy patients were treated with high-dose intravenous methylprednisolone.

Stable Graves' hyperthyroidism was defined as no progression to ophthalmopathy during 18 months of follow-up. The hyperthyroidism patients were between 18 and 65 years old and newly diagnosed, with a disease duration of less than 2 months. Any patient with an uncontrolled infection, another autoimmune disease, pregnancy or lactation was excluded. Diagnoses relied on clinical symptoms, serum thyroxine and TRAb, thyroid ultrasound and orbital computed tomography. Ficoll-Paque density gradient centrifugation was used to isolate PBMCs from around 10 ml of fresh peripheral blood. Trizol reagent was used to extract total RNA, and RNA quality was then checked on an Agilent 2100 Bioanalyzer. What the authors observed across the whole study: Sample size was not statistically predetermined, and investigators were not blinded to group allocation. Blood samples also contained most of the expanded thyroid clonotypes (frequency above 0.001), which suggests that blood repertoires may reflect thyroid immune responses. A 13 V-J signature model separated ophthalmopathy from stable hyperthyroidism, with approximately 87% sensitivity and 81% to 82% specificity in cross-validation and 80%/75% in testing. In validation, progression to ophthalmopathy was predicted by the model with nearly 71% sensitivity and around 76% specificity, a median of roughly six months before onset.

This clonotype has a handful of counts. Its antigen remains unidentified. No qualities accompany the bases; no much larger clone lies one base away. Amplification of TCR beta CDR3 regions was carried out from RNA transcripts. A first-round RT-PCR of the TCR CDR3 used the HTBI primer set with the Qiagen OneStep RT-PCR kit. A second multiplex PCR round built the libraries, followed by size selection and purification. Libraries were sequenced paired-end with 100 bp reads on an Illumina HiSeq2000. The authors' pipeline ran thus. SOAPnuke was used to process the raw data, with reads discarded if the reads contained adapters or uncalled bases, had a mean Phred below 15, or lacked an exact constant-primer or identifier match. COPE v1.2.5 was used to merge high-quality paired reads, and clonotypes were defined as unique nucleotide sequences. MiTCR v1.1 was used to align the clonotypes against IMGT TRBV, TRBD and TRBJ reference segments. The analysis included only V-J combinations with a frequency above 0.0001, which together covered more than 99% of the repertoires. The TCS score was defined as the ratio of F50 (clonal expansion) to E x V (chaos), calculated using BLOSUM62-based TCRdist between CDR3 peptides within each V-J. Welch's t-statistics and random forest reduced just over 500 V-J features to 13, which were used in a naive Bayes classifier (R e1071). Thyroid-blood repertoire similarity was quantified with the Morisita-Horn index. The public reads were run again by TCRdb, first through fastp at Q25 and then through MiXCR, and only productive beta chains were kept. Rows are unified per CDR3 protein, each entry keeping the most common DNA and genes. The V and J calls and clone size come from TCRdb's table, not from the authors' own analysis. The sample table shows roughly 700,000 distinct CDR3 sequences, and 30% to 40% are seen once. The ten largest clones take up around 30% of the sample.

Based on the germline V gene, the CDR1 and CDR2 sequences are SGHTA and FQGNSA. From the cysteine up to the phenylalanine, the CDR3 has a length of 15 residues. The CDR3 DNA has 45 bases and is translated from base 1. V is pared back by 3 bases and J by 5 bases, with 16 bases lying between the germline termini. The sample consisted of blood. The clonotype comes from a woman in her thirties or forties with Graves' hyperthyroidism. The chain employs TRBV7-2 and TRBJ2-5; the D call is possibly TRBD1 or TRBD2, each sharing 5 bases. Here the CDR3 is given as CASSFWMGPAETQYF. The DNA sequence is given as TGTGCCAGCAGCTTTTGGATGGGACCCGCCGAGACCCAGTACTTC.